The clone carrying this T cell receptor (beta chain) is labeled medium-sized. Antigen: not known. Sequencing of dividing CFSE-low cells from the MLR defined alloreactive TCRbeta sequences. Pre-transplant recipient cells responded to graft donor PBMCs, splenocytes, lymph-node cells, or third-party PBMCs. TCRdb keeps only in-frame clones here, not all; method: immunoSEQ multiplex PCR. The sample has under 5,000 clones, about two fifths seen once. This specimen belongs to a study of T cell clones after liver transplantation. Study-level points and caveats: The donor-reactive repertoire was only partly measurable in two subjects, lacking donor cells.

The sequenced material came from CD4+ T cells from cultured PBMCs. The TCR originated in a human patient who received a liver transplant. The graft donor may have given rise to some T cells.

The CDR3 coding sequence is TGTGCCAGTAGTGACAGGGGCCAGCCCCAGCATTTT. Its protein is CASSDRGQPQHF. The rearrangement uses TRBV19 and TRBJ1-5; 8 bases are a match to TRBD1. The germline V gene encodes CDR1 LNHDA and CDR2 SQIVND (reference sequence). V trimming: 5 bases; J trimming: 7 bases; junction bases outside the gene matches: 1. This CDR3 has 12 amino acids.